The clone carrying this T cell receptor (beta chain) was seen a few times. Its matching antigen is unknown. This PCR relied on a set of 60 Vbeta primers and 13 Jbeta primers. TCRdb keeps only in-frame clones here, not all; method: immunoSEQ multiplex PCR. Among about 160,000 clones, about four fifths were seen once, and the ten largest hold 3.5%. CDR1 and CDR2 from the germline V gene are SGHTA and FQGNSA. Trimming took off 0 bases at V and 7 bases at J, with 7 bases between the two ends. The CDR3 is 13 residues long. These data originate in a study of cytomegalovirus exposure and HLA in healthy donors. The donors (healthy individuals) were bone marrow donors. Regarding the study as a whole: Researchers left out some V segments, among them TRBV6-2 and TRBV6-3, as indistinguishable. Among TCR beta chains, those listed as cytomegalovirus-associated numbered under 200. One later analysis reportedly identified an Asian-associated ancestry cluster that showed fewer N-insertions than the approximately 700-donor mean.

V gene TRBV7-2 combines with J gene TRBJ2-1; no firm D call. This TCR was sampled from a human donor in good health. The sequenced material came from PBMCs. CDR3 in DNA: TGTGCCAGCAGCTTAGCGGTCGGGAATGAGCAGTTCTTC. Protein sequence: CASSLAVGNEQFF. Based on the CDR3 plus reference TRBV7-2 and TRBJ2-1, the full variable domain is GAGVSQSPSNKVTEKGKDVELRCDPISGHTALYWYRQSLGQGLEFLIYFQGNSAPDKSGLPSDRFSAERTGGSVSTLTIQRTQQEDSAVYLCASSLAVGNEQFFGPGTRLTVL.